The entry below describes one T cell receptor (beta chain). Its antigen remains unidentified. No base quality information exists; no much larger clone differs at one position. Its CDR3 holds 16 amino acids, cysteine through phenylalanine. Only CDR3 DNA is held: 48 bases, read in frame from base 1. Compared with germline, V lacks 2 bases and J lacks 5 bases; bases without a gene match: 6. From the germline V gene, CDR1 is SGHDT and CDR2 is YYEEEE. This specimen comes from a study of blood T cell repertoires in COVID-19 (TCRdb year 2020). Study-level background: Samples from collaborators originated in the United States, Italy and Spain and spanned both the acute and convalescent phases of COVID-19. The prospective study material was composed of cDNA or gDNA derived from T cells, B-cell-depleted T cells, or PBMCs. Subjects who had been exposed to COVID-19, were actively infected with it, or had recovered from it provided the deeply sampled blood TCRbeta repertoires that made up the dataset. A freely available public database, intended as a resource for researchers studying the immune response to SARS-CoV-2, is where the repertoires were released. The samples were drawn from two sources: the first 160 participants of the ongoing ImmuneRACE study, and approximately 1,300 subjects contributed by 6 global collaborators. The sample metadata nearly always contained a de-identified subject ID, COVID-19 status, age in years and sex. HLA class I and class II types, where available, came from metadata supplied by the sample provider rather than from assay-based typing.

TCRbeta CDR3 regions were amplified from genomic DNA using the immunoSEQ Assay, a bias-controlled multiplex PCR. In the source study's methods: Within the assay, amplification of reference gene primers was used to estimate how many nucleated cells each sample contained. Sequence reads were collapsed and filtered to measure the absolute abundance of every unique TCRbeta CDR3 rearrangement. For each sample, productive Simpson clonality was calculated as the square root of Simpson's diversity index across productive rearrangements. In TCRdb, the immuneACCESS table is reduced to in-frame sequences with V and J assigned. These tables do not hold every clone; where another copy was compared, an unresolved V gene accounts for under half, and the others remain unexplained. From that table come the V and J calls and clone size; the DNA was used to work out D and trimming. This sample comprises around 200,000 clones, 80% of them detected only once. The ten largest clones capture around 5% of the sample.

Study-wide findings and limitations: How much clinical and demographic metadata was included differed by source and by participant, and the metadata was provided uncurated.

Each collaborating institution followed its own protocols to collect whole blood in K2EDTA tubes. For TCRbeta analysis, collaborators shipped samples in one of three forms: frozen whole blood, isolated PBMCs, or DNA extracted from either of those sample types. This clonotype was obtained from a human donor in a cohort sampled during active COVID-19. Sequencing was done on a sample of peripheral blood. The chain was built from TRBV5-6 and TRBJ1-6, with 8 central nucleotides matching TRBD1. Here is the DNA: TGTGCCAGCAGCTTCTTCGGACAGGGTAATAATTCACCCCTCCACTTT. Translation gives CASSFFGQGNNSPLHF.